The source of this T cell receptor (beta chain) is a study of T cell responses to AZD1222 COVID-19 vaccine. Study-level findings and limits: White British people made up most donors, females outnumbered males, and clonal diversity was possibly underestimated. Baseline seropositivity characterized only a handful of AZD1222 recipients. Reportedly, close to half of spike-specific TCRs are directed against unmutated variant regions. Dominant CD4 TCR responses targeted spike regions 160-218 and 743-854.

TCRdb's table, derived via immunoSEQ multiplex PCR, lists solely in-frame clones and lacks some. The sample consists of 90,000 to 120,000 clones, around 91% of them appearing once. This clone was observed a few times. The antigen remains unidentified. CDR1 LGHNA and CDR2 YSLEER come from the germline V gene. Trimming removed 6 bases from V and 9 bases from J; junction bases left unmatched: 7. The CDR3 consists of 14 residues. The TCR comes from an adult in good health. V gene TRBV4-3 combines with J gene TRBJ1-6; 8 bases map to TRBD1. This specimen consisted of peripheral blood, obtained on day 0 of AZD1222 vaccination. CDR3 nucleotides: TGCGCCAGCAGGGGACAGGCTTCAGGTTCACCCCTCCACTTT. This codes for CASRGQASGSPLHF.